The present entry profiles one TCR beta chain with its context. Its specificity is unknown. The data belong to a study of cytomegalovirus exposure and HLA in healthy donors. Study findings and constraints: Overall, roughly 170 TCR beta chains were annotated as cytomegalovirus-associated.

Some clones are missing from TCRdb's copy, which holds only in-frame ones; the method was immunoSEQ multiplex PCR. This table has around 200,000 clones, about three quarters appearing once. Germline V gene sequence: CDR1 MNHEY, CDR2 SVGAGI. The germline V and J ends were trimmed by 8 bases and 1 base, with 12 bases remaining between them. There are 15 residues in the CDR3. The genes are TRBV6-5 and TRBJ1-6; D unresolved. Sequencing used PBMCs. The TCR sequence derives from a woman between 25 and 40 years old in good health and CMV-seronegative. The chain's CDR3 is CASRGFGSYNSPLHF. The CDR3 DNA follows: TGTGCCAGCCGAGGTTTCGGGTCCTATAATTCACCCCTCCACTTT.